This T cell receptor (beta chain) was sequenced for a study of OX40 agonist ivuxolimab in advanced cancers. Using immunoSEQ multiplex PCR, the repertoire was profiled, and TCRdb retains in-frame clones only, with some absent. Altogether about 82,000 clones are present, roughly 83% being singletons, with the ten largest covering approximately 0.9%. V shed 0 bases, J shed 9 bases, and the junction held 3 bases outside the gene matches. Germline V lookup: CDR1 SGHRS, CDR2 YFSETQ. CDR3 size: 15 residues. This clone was seen a few times. This TCR came from an adult with an advanced solid tumor such as melanoma, head and neck, liver or kidney cancer. This rearrangement joins TRBV5-1 to TRBJ1-6; 10 bases are a match to TRBD1. The source was CD4+ or CD8+ T cells sorted from blood, collected in a trial of the OX40 agonist ivuxolimab. CDR3 sequence: CASSLGDRGFSPLHF. The CDR3, as DNA: TGCGCCAGCAGCTTGGGGGACAGGGGATTTTCACCCCTCCACTTT. Filled out from reference TRBV5-1 and TRBJ1-6, the complete variable domain reads KAGVTQTPRYLIKTRGQQVTLSCSPISGHRSVSWYQQTPGQGLQFLFEYFSETQRNKGNFPGRFSGRQFSNSRSEMNVSTLELGDSALYLCASSLGDRGFSPLHFGNGTRLTVT.